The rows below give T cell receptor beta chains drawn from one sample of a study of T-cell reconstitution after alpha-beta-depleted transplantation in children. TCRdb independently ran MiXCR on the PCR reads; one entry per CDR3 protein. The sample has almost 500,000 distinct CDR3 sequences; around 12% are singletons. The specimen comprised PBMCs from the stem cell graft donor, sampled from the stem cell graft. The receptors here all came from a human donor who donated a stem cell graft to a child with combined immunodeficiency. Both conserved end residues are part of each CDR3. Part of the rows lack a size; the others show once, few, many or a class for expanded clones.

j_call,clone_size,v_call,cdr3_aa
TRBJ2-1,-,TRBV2,CASSETRYNEQFF
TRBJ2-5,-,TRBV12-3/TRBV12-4,CARRDRENQETQYF
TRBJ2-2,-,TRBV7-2,CASSRYRVPGELFF
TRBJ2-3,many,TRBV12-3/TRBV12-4,CASSLARGLASPDTQYF
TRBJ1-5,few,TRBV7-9,CASSLNPGQGGGQPQHF
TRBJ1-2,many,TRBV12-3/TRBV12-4,CASSFGGASGYTF
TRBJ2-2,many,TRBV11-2,CASSPDSGYTGELFF
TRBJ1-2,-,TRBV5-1,CASSIDSGYGYTF
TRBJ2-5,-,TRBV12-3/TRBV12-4,CASSRDSYQETQYF
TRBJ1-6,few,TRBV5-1,CASSLSGGRYNSPLHF
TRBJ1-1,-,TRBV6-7,CASTRKQGLAIRSNTEAFF
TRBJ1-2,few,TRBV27,CASRAVGGYTF
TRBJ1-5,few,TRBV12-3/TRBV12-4,CASSFRGTQPQHF
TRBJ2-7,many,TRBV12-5,CASGSASGLKGEQYF
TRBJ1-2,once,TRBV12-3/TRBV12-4,CASTITLNNGYTF
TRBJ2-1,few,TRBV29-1,CSVGGQGLYNEQFF
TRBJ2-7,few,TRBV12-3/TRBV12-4,CASSLYGGPWEQYF
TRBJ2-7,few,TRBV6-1,CASTDRGTSYEQYF
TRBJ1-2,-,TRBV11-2,CASSLDYLGGNGYTF
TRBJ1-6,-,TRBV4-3,CASSQDGMLYSPLHF
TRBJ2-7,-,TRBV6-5,CASSYSASGFSYEQYF
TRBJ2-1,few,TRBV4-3,CASSQEPAENSYNEQFF
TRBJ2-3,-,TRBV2,CATWKGDWSTDTQYF
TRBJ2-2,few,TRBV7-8,CASSLSQGVPTNTGELFF
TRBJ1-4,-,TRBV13,CASSSTGNNEKLFF
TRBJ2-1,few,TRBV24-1,CATSSAGLNEQFF
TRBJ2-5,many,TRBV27,CASMKGNGETQYF
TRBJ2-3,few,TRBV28,CASSPTIAGGPEDTQYF
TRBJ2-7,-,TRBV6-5,CASSYGQGRYEQYF
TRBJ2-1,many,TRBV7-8,CASSLALGSSYNEQFF
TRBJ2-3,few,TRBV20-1,CSARRNLVGDTQYF
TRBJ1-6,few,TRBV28,CASRGTGFISPLHF
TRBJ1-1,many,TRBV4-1,CASSQVGVGNTEAFF
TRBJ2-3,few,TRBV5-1,CASSWGAGSDTQYF
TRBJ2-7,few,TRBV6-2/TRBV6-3,CASSPLAGGQYEQYF
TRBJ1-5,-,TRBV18,CASSPGRRNQPQHF
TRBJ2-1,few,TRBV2,CASSEALGGGYEQFF
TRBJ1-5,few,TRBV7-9,CASRTTGVNQPQHF
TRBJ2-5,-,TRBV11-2,CASSLDWGPKETQYF
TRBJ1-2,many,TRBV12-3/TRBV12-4,CASSPGYGYTF
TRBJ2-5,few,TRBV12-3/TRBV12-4,CASRPGGALETQYF
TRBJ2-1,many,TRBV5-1,CASSLRTSGRNEQFF
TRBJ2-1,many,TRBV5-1,CASSLDGAGGPPYNEQFF
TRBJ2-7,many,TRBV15,CATSRDFQGREDSYEQYF
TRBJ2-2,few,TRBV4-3,CAGSQELEPPNTGELFF
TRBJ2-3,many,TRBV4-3,CASSQDWQPSADTQYF
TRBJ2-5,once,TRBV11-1,CASSPRTVETQYF
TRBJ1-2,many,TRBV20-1,CSAPGQGAPNYGYTF
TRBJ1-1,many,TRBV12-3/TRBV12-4,CASSSDVNTEAFF
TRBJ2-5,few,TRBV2,CASTLAETQYF
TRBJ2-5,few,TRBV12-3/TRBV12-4,CASRPSGTRETQYF
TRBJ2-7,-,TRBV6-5,CASSHDSGEQYF
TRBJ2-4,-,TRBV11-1,CASSLGGPGRGAKNIQYF
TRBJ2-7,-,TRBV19,CASSIDLGSYEQYF
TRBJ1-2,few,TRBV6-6,CASSYLFNYGYTF
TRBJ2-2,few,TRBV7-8,CASRRDRGLYTGELFF
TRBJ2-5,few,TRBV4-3,CASSQEAGTQETQYF
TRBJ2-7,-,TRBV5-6,CASSSGGAGYSYEQYF